The subject of this entry is one TCR beta chain. The repertoire was sequenced with immunoSEQ multiplex PCR; TCRdb's copy has only in-frame clones and lacks some. The sample has 7,500 to 9,500 clones, roughly four fifths seen once; the top ten hold about 4.6%. The data were obtained in a study of T cell clonotyping in hematopoietic cell transplantation. Germline values: CDR1 SEHNR, CDR2 FQNEAQ (reference sequence). Deletions cut 3 bases from V and 2 bases from J, with 13 bases between. CDR3 size: 15 residues. The specimen comprised peripheral blood mononuclear cells, sampled 180 days after allogeneic stem cell transplant. The chain joins TRBV7-9 to TRBJ1-1; D is perhaps TRBD1 (6 bases). This clonotype was sampled from a female patient in her forties or fifties who had an allogeneic stem cell transplant from an unrelated donor, so the T cells may come from the graft donor. Some clones in this sample may be carry-over from other donors' samples. CDR3 sequence reads: CASSFRETGNTEAFF. In DNA form, the CDR3 reads TGTGCCAGCAGCTTTCGGGAGACAGGCAACACTGAAGCTTTCTTT. Drawing the rest from reference TRBV7-9 and TRBJ1-1, the complete variable domain is DTGVSQNPRHKITKRGQNVTFRCDPISEHNRLYWYRQTLGQGPEFLTYFQNEAQLEKSRLLSDRFSAERPKGSFSTLEIQRTEQGDSAMYLCASSFRETGNTEAFFGQGTRLTVV.